This TCR beta chain was identified during a study of CD8 T cell repertoires and HIV-1 epitope variants. Study-wide context: Epitopes were three Gag families plus Nef HW9 and YT9.

The method was immunoSEQ multiplex PCR; TCRdb's version includes in-frame clones alone and lacks a portion of them. The table records under 7,000 clones, roughly 69% of them present only once. Germline CDR1 SGHRS, CDR2 YFSETQ. Trimming pared 0 bases from V and 4 bases from J, leaving 11 bases between. The CDR3 runs to 15 residues. This clone was detected once. Its antigen remains unidentified. This TCR was sampled from a male donor with HIV. The sample comprised cultured CD8+ T cells derived from PBMCs. This sequence joins TRBV5-1 and TRBJ2-1; D unclear. The CDR3 DNA reads TGCGCCAGCAGCTTGGAGTCGCGGCTGTACAATGAGCAGTTCTTC. Its translation is CASSLESRLYNEQFF.